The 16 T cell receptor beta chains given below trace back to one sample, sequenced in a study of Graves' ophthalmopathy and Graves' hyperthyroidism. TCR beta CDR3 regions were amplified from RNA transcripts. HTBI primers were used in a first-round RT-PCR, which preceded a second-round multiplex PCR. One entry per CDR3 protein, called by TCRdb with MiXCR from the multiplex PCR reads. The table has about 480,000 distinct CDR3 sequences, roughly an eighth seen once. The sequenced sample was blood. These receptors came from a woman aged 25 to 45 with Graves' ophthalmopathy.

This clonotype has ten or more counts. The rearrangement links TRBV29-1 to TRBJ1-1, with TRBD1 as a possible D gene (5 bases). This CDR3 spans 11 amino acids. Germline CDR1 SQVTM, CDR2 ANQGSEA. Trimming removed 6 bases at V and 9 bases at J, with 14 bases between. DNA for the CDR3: TGCAGCGTACCCCGAGGGGCAAAAGCTTTCTTT. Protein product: CSVPRGAKAFF.

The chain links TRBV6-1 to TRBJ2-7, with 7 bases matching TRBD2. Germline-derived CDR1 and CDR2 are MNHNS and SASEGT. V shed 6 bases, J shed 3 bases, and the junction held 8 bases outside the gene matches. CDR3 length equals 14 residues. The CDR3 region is CASRGRDGNYEQYF. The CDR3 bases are TGTGCCAGCAGGGGGAGGGACGGAAACTACGAGCAGTACTTC.

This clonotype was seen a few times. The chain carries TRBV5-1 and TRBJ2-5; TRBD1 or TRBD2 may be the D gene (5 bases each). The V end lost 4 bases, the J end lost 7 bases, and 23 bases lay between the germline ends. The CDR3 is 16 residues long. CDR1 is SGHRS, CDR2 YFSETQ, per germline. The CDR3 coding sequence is TGCGCCAGCAGCCCTCGCCCCCGGGACCCCAGAGGGACCCAGTACTTC. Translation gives CASSPRPRDPRGTQYF.

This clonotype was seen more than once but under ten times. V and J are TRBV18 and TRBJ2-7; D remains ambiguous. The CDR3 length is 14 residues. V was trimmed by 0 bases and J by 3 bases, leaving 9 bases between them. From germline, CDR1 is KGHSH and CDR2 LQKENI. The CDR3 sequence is CASSPPNLLYEQYF. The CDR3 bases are TGTGCCAGCTCACCACCAAACCTACTCTACGAGCAGTACTTC. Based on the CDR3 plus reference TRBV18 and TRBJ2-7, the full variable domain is NAGVMQNPRHLVRRRGQEARLRCSPMKGHSHVYWYRQLPEEGLKFMVYLQKENIIDESGMPKERFSAEFPKEGPSILRIQQVVRGDSAAYFCASSPPNLLYEQYFGPGTRLTVT.

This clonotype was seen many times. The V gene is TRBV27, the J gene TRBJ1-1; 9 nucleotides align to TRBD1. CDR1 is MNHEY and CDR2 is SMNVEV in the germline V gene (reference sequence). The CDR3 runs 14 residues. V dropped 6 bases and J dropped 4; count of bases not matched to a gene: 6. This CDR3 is CASSHTTGGTEAFF. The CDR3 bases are TGTGCCAGCAGCCATACGACAGGGGGCACTGAAGCTTTCTTT.

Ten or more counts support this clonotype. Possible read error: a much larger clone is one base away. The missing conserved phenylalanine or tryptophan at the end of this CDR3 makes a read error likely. The CDR3 bases are TGTGCCAGCAGTTTCAGCGGGGTGAACACTGAAGCTTTCCTT. It codes for CASSFSGVNTEAFL. The chain couples TRBV27 to TRBJ1-1; unclear D gene. Germline V lookup: CDR1 MNHEY, CDR2 SMNVEV (reference sequence). Trimming shortened V by 3 bases and J by 0 bases, and 8 bases separated the two germline ends. This CDR3 is 14 amino acids long.

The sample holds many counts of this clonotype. CDR3 nucleotide sequence: TGTGCCAGTAGAACCGGGACAGGGGGAAACACTGAAGCTTTCTTT. Translation: CASRTGTGGNTEAFF. The chain couples TRBV19 to TRBJ1-1, with 11 bases fitting TRBD1. V gave up 6 bases and J gave up 2 bases; unmatched junction bases: 5. CDR1 is LNHDA and CDR2 is SQIVND in the germline V gene (reference sequence). The CDR3 is made up of 15 amino acids.

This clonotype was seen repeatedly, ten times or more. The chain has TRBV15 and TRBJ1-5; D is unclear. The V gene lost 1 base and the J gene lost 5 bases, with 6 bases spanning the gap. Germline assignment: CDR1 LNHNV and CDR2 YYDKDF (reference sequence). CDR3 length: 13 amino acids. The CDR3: CATSRAVDQPQHF. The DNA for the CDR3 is TGTGCCACCAGCAGAGCTGTAGATCAGCCCCAGCATTTT.

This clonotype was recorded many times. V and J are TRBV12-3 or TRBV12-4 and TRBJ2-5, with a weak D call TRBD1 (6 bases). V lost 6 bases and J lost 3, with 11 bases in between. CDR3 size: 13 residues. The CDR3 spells CASSLDRKETQYF. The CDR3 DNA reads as TGTGCCAGCAGCTTGGACAGAAAAGAGACCCAGTACTTC.

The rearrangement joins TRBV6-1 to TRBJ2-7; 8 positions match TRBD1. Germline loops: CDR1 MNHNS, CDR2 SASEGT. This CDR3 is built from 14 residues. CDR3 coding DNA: TGTGTCACCCAAAATCGACAGGGGAAGAACGAGCAGTACTTC. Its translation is CVTQNRQGKNEQYF.

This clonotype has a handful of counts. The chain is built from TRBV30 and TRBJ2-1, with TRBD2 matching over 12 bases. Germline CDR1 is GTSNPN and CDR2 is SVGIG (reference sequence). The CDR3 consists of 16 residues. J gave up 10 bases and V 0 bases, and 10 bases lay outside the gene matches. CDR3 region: CAWSVRLGLAGREQFF. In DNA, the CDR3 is TGTGCCTGGAGTGTAAGACTCGGACTAGCGGGAAGAGAGCAGTTCTTC.

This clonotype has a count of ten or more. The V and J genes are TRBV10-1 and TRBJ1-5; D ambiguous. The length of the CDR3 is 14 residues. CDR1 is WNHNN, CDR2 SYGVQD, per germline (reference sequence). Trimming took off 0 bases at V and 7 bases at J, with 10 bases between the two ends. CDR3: CASSESRNGQPQHF. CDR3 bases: TGCGCCAGCAGTGAGTCGCGGAACGGGCAGCCCCAGCATTTT.

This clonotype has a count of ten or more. The CDR3 sequence: CASGDSGGAYEQYF. The CDR3 DNA reads as TGTGCCAGCGGCGATAGCGGGGGGGCCTACGAGCAGTACTTC. V gene TRBV7-9 combines with J gene TRBJ2-7; TRBD2 matches at 11 bases. The V gene's germline CDR1 is SEHNR and CDR2 FQNEAQ (reference sequence). Trimming removed 8 bases from V and 2 bases from J; junction bases left unmatched: 5. The CDR3 is 14 amino acids.

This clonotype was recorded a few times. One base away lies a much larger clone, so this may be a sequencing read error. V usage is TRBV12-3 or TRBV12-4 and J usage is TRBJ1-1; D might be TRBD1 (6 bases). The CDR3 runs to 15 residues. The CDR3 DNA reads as TGTGCCAGCAGTTCCTCTCCGGGGGCGAACACTGAAGCTTGCTTT. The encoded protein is CASSSSPGANTEACF.

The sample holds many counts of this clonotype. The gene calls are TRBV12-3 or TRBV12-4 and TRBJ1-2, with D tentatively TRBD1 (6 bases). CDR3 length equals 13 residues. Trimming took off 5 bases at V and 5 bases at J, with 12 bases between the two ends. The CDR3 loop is CASSKTGKYGYTF. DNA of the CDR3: TGTGCCAGCAGTAAAACAGGGAAGTATGGCTACACCTTC.

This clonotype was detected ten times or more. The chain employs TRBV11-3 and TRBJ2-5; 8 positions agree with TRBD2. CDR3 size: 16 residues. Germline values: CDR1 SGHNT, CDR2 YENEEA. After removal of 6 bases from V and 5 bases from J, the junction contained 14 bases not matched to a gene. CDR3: CASSEAFSGESETQYF. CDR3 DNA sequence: TGTGCCAGCAGTGAGGCCTTTAGCGGGGAGTCGGAGACCCAGTACTTC.